The 12 T cell receptor beta chains below all came from one sample that was sequenced in a study of T cell responses to AZD1222 COVID-19 vaccine. The repertoire was sequenced with immunoSEQ multiplex PCR; TCRdb's copy has only in-frame clones and lacks some. The table lists roughly 190,000 clones, 85% to 95% of them singletons, with approximately 1.3% in the top ten. Sequencing was performed on peripheral blood, taken on day 0 of AZD1222 vaccination. These TCRs come from an adult in good health.

The chain couples TRBV30 to TRBJ1-6, with D unresolved. Germline V gene sequence: CDR1 GTSNPN, CDR2 SVGIG (reference sequence). The length of the CDR3 is 13 residues. V was pared by 0 bases and J by 10 bases, with 10 bases between. This chain's CDR3 is CAWSVQLESPLHF. The CDR3 bases are TGTGCCTGGAGTGTTCAGTTGGAATCACCCCTCCACTTT.

The chain carries TRBV11-3 and TRBJ2-1; 9 bases are a match to TRBD1. The CDR3 extends over 18 amino acids. CDR1 is SGHNT, CDR2 YENEEA, per germline. Losses at the gene ends were 0 bases for V and 5 bases for J; bases not matched to a gene: 11. CDR3 bases: TGTGCCAGCAGCTTAGATCTACCCGGGACAGGGAGTGACAATGAGCAGTTCTTC. The encoded protein is CASSLDLPGTGSDNEQFF.

This clone was recorded once. The V and J genes are TRBV25-1 and TRBJ2-2; D is unclear. Germline V gene data show CDR1 as MGHDK and CDR2 as SYGVNS. The CDR3 runs to 13 residues. V gave up 10 bases and J gave up 0 bases, with 9 bases separating them. Written as DNA, the CDR3 is TGTGCCACCATTTACGCGAACACCGGGGAGCTGTTTTTT. The encoded protein is CATIYANTGELFF.

V usage is TRBV18 and J usage is TRBJ1-2, with TRBD1 as a possible D gene (6 bases). Germline V lookup: CDR1 KGHSH, CDR2 LQKENI. The CDR3 runs 15 residues. Trimming took off 2 bases at V and 5 bases at J, with 15 bases between the two ends. CDR3 nucleotide sequence: TGTGCCAGCTCACCAACAATTACAGGGCTATATGGCTACACCTTC. It translates to CASSPTITGLYGYTF.

The chain joins TRBV19 to TRBJ2-1; TRBD1 matches at 9 bases. J gave up 9 bases and V 5 bases, and 8 bases lay outside the gene matches. The CDR3 is made up of 14 amino acids. In germline, CDR1 is LNHDA, CDR2 SQIVND (reference sequence). DNA for the CDR3: TGTGCCAGTAGTCGGGACAGGGTTTCTCGTGAGCAGTTCTTC. Translated: CASSRDRVSREQFF.

CDR3 nucleotides: TGTGCCAGCAGTTACTCGGTTGTTAGTAACACTGAAGCTTTCTTT. Its protein product is CASSYSVVSNTEAFF. The genes are TRBV6-5 and TRBJ1-1; D is undetermined. Germline V lookup: CDR1 MNHEY, CDR2 SVGAGI. This CDR3 has 15 amino acids. The V gene lost 0 bases and the J gene lost 2 bases, with 10 bases spanning the gap.

The chain is built from TRBV4-2 and TRBJ1-4; tentatively, D is TRBD1 (5 bases). V gave up 3 bases and J gave up 3 bases, with 14 bases separating them. Germline V CDR1 and CDR2: LGHNA, YNFKEQ. The CDR3 totals 16 residues. The CDR3 coding sequence is TGTGCCAGCAGCCAGCCAGGCCAGGGAGCTAATGAAAAACTGTTTTTT. Its translation: CASSQPGQGANEKLFF.

The chain links TRBV9 to TRBJ2-5; a weak D match, TRBD1 (5 bases). Deletions cut 0 bases from V and 4 bases from J, with 10 bases between. The CDR3 contains 14 residues. Germline CDR1 reads SGDLS; CDR2 reads YYNGEE. CDR3 in amino acids: CASSVVGQGETQYF. The DNA for the CDR3 is TGTGCCAGCAGCGTAGTGGGTCAGGGAGAGACCCAGTACTTC.

V usage is TRBV6-1 and J usage is TRBJ1-1, with 8 nucleotides matching TRBD1. The V gene end was trimmed by 2 bases and the J gene end by 10 bases; junction bases not matched to a gene: 9. Germline V lookup: CDR1 MNHNS, CDR2 SASEGT. This CDR3 is built from 14 residues. CDR3 DNA: TGTGCCAGCAGTGAATTTCCTGGACAGGGAGGAGCTTTCTTT. Translation gives CASSEFPGQGGAFF.

This clone was counted a single time. The sample contains more than one DNA sequence encoding this CDR3. The J gene is TRBJ2-1, the V gene TRBV18, with 7 bases aligning to TRBD1. V trimming: 0 bases; J trimming: 1 base; junction bases outside the gene matches: 0. Germline CDR1 reads KGHSH; CDR2 reads LQKENI. CDR3 length equals 15 residues. Here the CDR3 DNA reads TGTGCCAGCTCACCACCGGGACAGTCCTACAATGAGCAGTTCTTC. Encoded protein: CASSPPGQSYNEQFF.

V usage is TRBV2 and J usage is TRBJ2-2; D ambiguous. V was clipped by 4 bases and J by 4 bases, with 10 bases between them. Looked up from germline, CDR1 is SNHLY and CDR2 is FYNNEI. The CDR3 spans 14 residues. CDR3 loop: CASSVDGVTGELFF. CDR3 nucleotide sequence: TGTGCCAGCAGTGTGGACGGAGTCACCGGGGAGCTGTTTTTT.

V gene TRBV7-5 combines with J gene TRBJ1-5; the table's D call, TRBD1, has no DNA check behind it. TRBV7-5 is described as a pseudogene. This CDR3 spans 16 amino acids. In nucleotides, the CDR3 is TGTGCCAGAAGCTGCCCCCTTTGCAGTAAAAATCAGCCCCAGCATTTT. It yields the protein CARSCPLCSKNQPQHF.